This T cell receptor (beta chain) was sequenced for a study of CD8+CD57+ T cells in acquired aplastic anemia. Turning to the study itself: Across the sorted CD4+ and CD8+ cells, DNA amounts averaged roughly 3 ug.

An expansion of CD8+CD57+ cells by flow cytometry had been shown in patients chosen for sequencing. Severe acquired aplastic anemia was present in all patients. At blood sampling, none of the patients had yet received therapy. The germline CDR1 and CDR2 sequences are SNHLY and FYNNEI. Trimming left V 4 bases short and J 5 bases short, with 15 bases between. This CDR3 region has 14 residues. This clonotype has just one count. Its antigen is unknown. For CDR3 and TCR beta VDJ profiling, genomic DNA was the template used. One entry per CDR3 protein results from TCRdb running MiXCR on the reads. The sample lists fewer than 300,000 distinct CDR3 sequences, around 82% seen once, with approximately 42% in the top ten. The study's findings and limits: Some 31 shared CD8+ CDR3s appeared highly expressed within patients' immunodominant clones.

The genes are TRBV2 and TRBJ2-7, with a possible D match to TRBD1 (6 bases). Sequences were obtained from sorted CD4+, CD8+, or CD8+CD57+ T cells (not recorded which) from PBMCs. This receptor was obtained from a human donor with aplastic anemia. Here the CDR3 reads CASSAGQSDDEQYF. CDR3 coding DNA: TGTGCCAGCAGTGCGGGACAATCAGATGACGAGCAGTACTTC. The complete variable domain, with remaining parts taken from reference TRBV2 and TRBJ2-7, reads EPEVTQTPSHQVTQMGQEVILRCVPISNHLYFYWYRQILGQKVEFLVSFYNNEISEKSEIFDDQFSVERPDGSNFTLKIRSTKLEDSAMYFCASSAGQSDDEQYFGPGTRLTVT.